The next 18 T cell receptor beta chains were all read from a single sample in a study of spatial heterogeneity in lung cancer (dated by TCRdb to between 2019 and 2020). The intended sense of this specimen's time point label: sample taken at primary tumor resection. Without any cell sorting, TCR sequencing was performed on whole RNA extracted either from tumor and nontumor lung tissue or from cryopreserved PBMC samples. Library preparation was by 5' RACE. The instrument given in TCRdb is NextSeq 500. The raw public data were reprocessed by TCRdb itself: fastp quality trimming at Q25, MiXCR clonotype calling, in-frame beta chains only. Identical CDR3 proteins give one entry, which carries the most common genes and DNA. The sample table holds 230 or so distinct CDR3 sequences, of which over 20% were seen once. The ten largest clones capture roughly 43% of the sample. The sample in question was PBMCs, obtained at surgery. The receptors originated from a male donor with early-stage non-small cell lung cancer.

In its sample, this clonotype is hyperexpanded. This beta chain represents an off-target read in a library built for alpha chains; its size is of limited meaning. The V call is TRBV11-2, the J call TRBJ2-1, with no clear D. The V and J ends lost 1 base and 7 bases respectively, with 5 bases between them. The length of the CDR3 is 12 residues. CDR1 SGHAT and CDR2 FQNNGV come from the germline V gene. Here the CDR3 reads CASSLVGNEQFF. CDR3 DNA sequence: TGTGCCAGCAGCTTAGTCGGGAATGAGCAGTTCTTC. Full variable domain (missing parts from reference TRBV11-2 and TRBJ2-1): EAGVAQSPRYKIIEKRQSVAFWCNPISGHATLYWYQQILGQGPKLLIQFQNNGVVDDSQLPKDRFSAERLKGVDSTLKIQPAKLEDSAVYLCASSLVGNEQFFGPGTRLTVL.

Regarding this clonotype: In a library made to pick up alpha chains, this beta chain is a stray read with a size that means little. J is TRBJ2-2 and V is TRBV7-3; D might be TRBD1 or TRBD2, each matching 5 bases. Trimming pared 8 bases from V and 5 bases from J, leaving 9 bases between. Germline CDR1 is SGHTA and CDR2 is FQGTGA. This CDR3 region has 12 residues. The CDR3 sequence: CASGWGTGELFF. As DNA, the CDR3 is TGTGCCAGCGGTTGGGGGACCGGGGAGCTGTTTTTT.

This clonotype was seen only a few times. The size of this beta chain means little, since it is a stray read in a library made for alpha chains. The gene calls are TRBV3-1 and TRBJ2-7; 12 positions agree with TRBD2. CDR3 length: 18 residues. J gave up 2 bases and V 0 bases, and 8 bases lay outside the gene matches. Per germline, CDR1 LGHDT and CDR2 YNNKEL (reference sequence). The CDR3 loop reads CASSQEGALAGGPYEQYF. The CDR3 nucleotides read TGTGCCAGCAGCCAAGAGGGTGCCCTAGCGGGGGGGCCCTACGAGCAGTACTTC.

A note on this clonotype: This beta chain was picked up by a library intended for alpha chains and is off target, so its count carries little meaning. The V and J genes are TRBV19 and TRBJ2-5; possible D gene TRBD1, 5 bases. This CDR3 region has 14 residues. Trimming took off 3 bases at V and 7 bases at J, with 15 bases between the two ends. CDR1 and CDR2 from the germline V gene are LNHDA and SQIVND (reference sequence). CDR3 nucleotide sequence: TGTGCCAGTAGTATGGGGCAACCAGGAGTGACCCAGTACTTC. Translation: CASSMGQPGVTQYF.

Note on this clonotype: This beta chain represents an off-target read in a library built for alpha chains; its size is of limited meaning. CDR3 sequence: CSASRDRSTDTQYF. The CDR3 DNA sequence: TGCAGTGCTAGCCGGGACCGTAGCACAGATACGCAGTATTTT. The gene calls are TRBV20-1 and TRBJ2-3; D may be TRBD1 or TRBD2 (5 bases each). The CDR3 runs 14 residues. The germline V and J ends were trimmed by 3 bases and 0 bases, with 10 bases remaining between them. The germline CDR1 and CDR2 sequences are DFQATT and SNEGSKA (reference sequence).

Turning to this clonotype: Since it is a stray read in a library aimed at alpha chains, this beta chain has a size that is not meaningful. The chain is built from TRBV6-6 and TRBJ2-3; TRBD2 aligns across 8 bases. The CDR3 loop spans 13 amino acids. After removal of 6 bases from V and 5 bases from J, the junction contained 4 bases not matched to a gene. Germline lookup yields CDR1 MNHNY and CDR2 SVGAGI (reference sequence). The CDR3 loop reads CASRTTSGDTQYF. For the CDR3, the DNA is TGTGCCAGCAGGACTACTAGCGGAGATACGCAGTATTTT.

Regarding this clonotype: Since it is a stray read in a library aimed at alpha chains, this beta chain has a size that is not meaningful. The chain combines TRBV10-3 with TRBJ2-2, with 7 bases matching TRBD2. The length of the CDR3 is 13 residues. Trimming cost V 8 bases and J 3 bases; bases outside gene matches: 3. Germline lookup yields CDR1 ENHRY and CDR2 SYGVKD. The CDR3 loop reads CAILAGDTGELFF. The CDR3 DNA reads TGTGCCATCCTGGCGGGAGACACCGGGGAGCTGTTTTTT.

Worth noting for this clonotype: This beta chain turned up in a library designed for alpha chains; as an off-target read, its abundance says little. The CDR3 protein is CASSLIAGGNPIETQYF. The CDR3 DNA is TGCGCCAGCAGCTTGATAGCGGGGGGAAACCCAATAGAGACCCAGTACTTC. V usage is TRBV5-1 and J usage is TRBJ2-5, with TRBD2 matching over 10 bases. The V gene's germline CDR1 is SGHRS and CDR2 YFSETQ. CDR3 length: 17 residues. V trimming: 1 base; J trimming: 4 bases; junction bases outside the gene matches: 10.

This clonotype is large in the sample. Because this beta chain is a stray read in a library intended to capture alpha chains, its abundance should not be given much weight. The rearrangement uses TRBV29-1 and TRBJ2-7; D uncertain. Trimming pared 7 bases from V and 0 bases from J, leaving 16 bases between. The CDR3 extends over 14 amino acids. Germline loops: CDR1 SQVTM, CDR2 ANQGSEA. The CDR3 reads CSAETPESSYEQYF. The CDR3 DNA reads TGCAGCGCAGAAACCCCGGAAAGCTCCTACGAGCAGTACTTC.

Relative to its sample, this clonotype is large (0.1 to 1%). Found in a library prepared for alpha chains, this beta chain is an off-target read, and its abundance has little meaning. The gene calls are TRBV11-1 and TRBJ2-7; D is possibly TRBD2 (5 bases). CDR1 and CDR2 from the germline V gene are SGHAT and FQDESV (reference sequence). CDR3 length equals 13 residues. Trimming shortened V by 2 bases and J by 2 bases, and 7 bases separated the two germline ends. The CDR3 DNA reads TGTGCCAGCAGCTTATGGGGAGCCTACGAGCAGTACTTC. Translated: CASSLWGAYEQYF.

A remark on this clonotype: A much larger clone differs by one base, so this may be a read error. As an off-target read in a library built for alpha chains, this beta chain has a frequency of little significance. This sequence joins TRBV4-3 and TRBJ2-2; weak D call: TRBD2 (5 bases). Germline loops: CDR1 LGHNA, CDR2 YSLEER. The CDR3 loop spans 11 amino acids. This CDR3 is CASSQAGEPFF. In DNA, the CDR3 is TGCGCCAGCAGCCAAGCCGGGGAGCCGTTTTTT.

On this clonotype: This beta chain appears as a stray read in a library generated for alpha chains; its size is not informative. The V gene is TRBV28, the J gene TRBJ2-2; TRBD2 matches 7 bases. The germline V gene encodes CDR1 MDHEN and CDR2 SYDVKM. V was pared by 6 bases and J by 0 bases, with 4 bases of the junction left unmatched. This CDR3 spans 15 amino acids. The DNA for the CDR3 is TGTGCCAGCAGCCTTCTAGCGGCGAACACCGGGGAGCTGTTTTTT. This sequence encodes CASSLLAANTGELFF.

This clonotype was seen a handful of times. Because this beta chain is a stray read in a library intended to capture alpha chains, its abundance should not be given much weight. CDR3 amino acids: CASSREYNEQFF. For the CDR3, the DNA is TGTGCCAGCAGCCGGGAATACAATGAGCAGTTCTTC. The rearrangement links TRBV11-1 to TRBJ2-1; the D gene is possibly TRBD2 (5 bases). V was clipped by 5 bases and J by 4 bases, with 6 bases between them. This CDR3 region has 12 residues. Looked up from germline, CDR1 is SGHAT and CDR2 is FQDESV (reference sequence).

This clonotype is hyperexpanded (1% or more) within its sample. Since it is a stray read in a library aimed at alpha chains, this beta chain has a size that is not meaningful. The chain links TRBV6-5 to TRBJ2-7; D might be TRBD1 (5 bases). This CDR3 spans 13 amino acids. Trimming removed 0 bases at V and 6 bases at J, with 9 bases between. Germline V gene data show CDR1 as MNHEY and CDR2 as SVGAGI. This chain's CDR3 is CASSYSKGSEQYF. DNA of the CDR3: TGTGCCAGCAGTTACTCGAAGGGGTCCGAGCAGTACTTC.

Notes on this clonotype: This beta chain appears as a stray read in a library generated for alpha chains; its size is not informative. This sequence joins TRBV6-2 or TRBV6-3 and TRBJ1-1; D is undetermined. Germline assignment: CDR1 MNHEY and CDR2 SVGEGT. The CDR3 is 12 residues long. V dropped 2 bases and J dropped 4 bases, with 5 bases sitting between them. The CDR3 DNA sequence: TGTGCCAGCAGTTACGGGCGCACTGAAGCTTTCTTT. Its translation is CASSYGRTEAFF.

Judged by abundance, this clonotype is hyperexpanded. This beta chain came through as a stray read in a library set up for alpha chains, and its size says little. The chain has TRBV7-6 and TRBJ2-2; unclear D gene. The length of the CDR3 is 13 residues. CDR1 is SGHVS, CDR2 FNYEAQ, per germline. Trimming cost V 1 base and J 7 bases, with 7 bases left between them. For the CDR3, the DNA is TGTGCCAGCAGCTTAGATCCCAGCGGGGAGCTGTTTTTT. Amino acid sequence: CASSLDPSGELFF.

Remarks on this clonotype: This beta chain is off target for a library built for alpha chains, so its abundance means little. This chain joins TRBV7-2 and TRBJ2-7, with TRBD2 identical over 7 bases. Germline V gene data show CDR1 as SGHTA and CDR2 as FQGNSA. CDR3 size: 12 residues. The J segment lost 5 bases and the V segment lost 5 bases, leaving 3 bases of the junction unmatched. CDR3 coding DNA: TGTGCCAGCAGCGCTAGCGGTCACGAGCAGTACTTC. Translation: CASSASGHEQYF.

With regard to this clonotype: This beta chain is a stray sequence in a library constructed for alpha chains; its clone size is not meaningful. The rearrangement links TRBV13 to TRBJ2-2; D call uncertain. This CDR3 contains 13 residues. The V end lost 5 bases, the J end lost 3 bases, and 7 bases lay between the germline ends. The germline V gene has CDR1 PRHDT and CDR2 FYEKMQ (reference sequence). In DNA, the CDR3 is TGTGCCAGCAGCCCCCCATACACCGGGGAGCTGTTTTTT. It encodes CASSPPYTGELFF.